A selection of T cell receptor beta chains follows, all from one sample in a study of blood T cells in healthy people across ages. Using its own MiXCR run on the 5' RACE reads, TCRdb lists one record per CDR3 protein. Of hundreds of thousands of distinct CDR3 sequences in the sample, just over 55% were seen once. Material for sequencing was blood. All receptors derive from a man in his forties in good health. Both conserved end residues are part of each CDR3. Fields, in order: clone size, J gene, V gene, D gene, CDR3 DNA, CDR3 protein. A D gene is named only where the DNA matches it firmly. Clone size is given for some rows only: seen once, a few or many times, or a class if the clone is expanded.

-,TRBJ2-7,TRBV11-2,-,TGTGCCAGCACTACTTCTAGGGGTCCTACCTACGAGCAGTACTTC,CASTTSRGPTYEQYF
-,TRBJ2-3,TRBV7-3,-,TGTGCCAGCAGCGCACGGACAGACACAGATACGCAGTATTTT,CASSARTDTDTQYF
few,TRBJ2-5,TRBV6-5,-,TGTGCCAGCACGGGGTTCGGAGACCAGTACTTC,CASTGFGDQYF
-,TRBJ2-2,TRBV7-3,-,TGTGCCAGCAGCCCGGACGGCACCGGGGAGCTGTTTTTT,CASSPDGTGELFF
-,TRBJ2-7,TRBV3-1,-,TGTGCCAGCAGCCATACGAGAGGAGGCGGGCGGACCTACGAGCAGTACTTC,CASSHTRGGGRTYEQYF
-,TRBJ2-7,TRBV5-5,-,TGTGCCAGCAGCTACGCCCCCCTGGGGCCCACTGGCGAGCAGTACTTC,CASSYAPLGPTGEQYF
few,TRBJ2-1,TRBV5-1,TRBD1,TGCGCCAGCAGCATATCCGGGACAGGGTACAATGAGCAGTTCTTC,CASSISGTGYNEQFF
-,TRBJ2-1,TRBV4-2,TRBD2,TGTGCCAGCAGCCAAGGGGATGGCGGGGGGCGTTACAATGAGCAGTTCTTC,CASSQGDGGGRYNEQFF
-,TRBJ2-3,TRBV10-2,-,TGCGCCAGCCGACCGGGTACAGGGCCCACAGATACGCAGTATTTT,CASRPGTGPTDTQYF
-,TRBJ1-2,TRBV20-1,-,TGCAGTGCTACCTCGACTACCGGGCCTCGATTATATGGCTACACCTTC,CSATSTTGPRLYGYTF
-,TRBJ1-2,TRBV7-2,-,TGTGCCAGCAGCTCCGGAGCGGTCTATGGCTACACCTTC,CASSSGAVYGYTF
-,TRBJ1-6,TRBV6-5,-,TGTGCCAGCGGGACGGAGTATAATTCACCCCTCCACTTT,CASGTEYNSPLHF
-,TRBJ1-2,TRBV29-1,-,TGCAGCGTTGTTGCAGGGACTGGCTACACCTTC,CSVVAGTGYTF
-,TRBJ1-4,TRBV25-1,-,TGTGCCAGCAGTGAATTTGGTGAAAAACTGTTTTTT,CASSEFGEKLFF
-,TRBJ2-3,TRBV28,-,TGTGCCAGCAGTCGGCAGGGGTGGGATACGCAGTATTTT,CASSRQGWDTQYF
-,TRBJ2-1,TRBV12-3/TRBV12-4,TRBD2,TGTGCCGTGGAGGGCCTAGCGGGGTTTGACAATGAGCAGTTCTTC,CAVEGLAGFDNEQFF
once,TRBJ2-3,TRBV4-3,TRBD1,TGCGCCAGCAGCCCGGGACAGGGATTGTATACGCAGTATTTT,CASSPGQGLYTQYF